This T cell receptor beta chain was obtained from a study of blood T cell repertoires in COVID-19. The overall study: From T cells, B-cell-depleted T cells, or PBMCs came the material, which was cDNA or gDNA.

Trimming pared 5 bases from V and 3 bases from J, leaving 10 bases between. Germline V gene data show CDR1 as KGHDR and CDR2 as SFDVKD. CDR3 size: 14 residues. This table comes from immunoSEQ multiplex PCR, and its TCRdb copy is limited to in-frame clones, with some not included. The sample has more than 100,000 clones; 75% to 90% are singletons. Source material: peripheral blood. The chain couples TRBV24-1 to TRBJ1-5, with D hard to call. This TCR was sampled from a woman between 70 and 85 years old with acute or convalescent COVID-19. DNA of the CDR3: TGTGCCACCAGTGCGGCAGGAAACAATCAGCCCCAGCATTTT. Translating it yields CATSAAGNNQPQHF.